The clone carrying this T cell receptor (beta chain) was seen a few times. This entry belongs to a study of T-cell memory formation after mild COVID-19. V lost 5 bases, J lost 0 bases, and 9 bases stayed unmatched. The CDR3 has 18 amino acids. Germline V lookup: CDR1 MNHEY, CDR2 SVGAGI. TCRdb reanalysed the 5' RACE reads using MiXCR and keeps one entry per CDR3 protein. This table has around 210,000 distinct CDR3 sequences, around 9.5% appearing once. J is TRBJ1-6 and V is TRBV6-5; 8 positions agree with TRBD1. The material sequenced was PBMCs or a T cell subset sorted from them (not recorded which). This receptor was taken from a young man who had mild COVID-19 (a few samples of this study predate the infection). Cell type and time point are not known. The CDR3 sequence: CASSRQGRRSSYNSPLHF. The CDR3 DNA follows: TGTGCCAGCAGTCGACAGGGGCGCCGGAGCTCCTATAATTCACCCCTCCACTTT.